A single sample is the source of the 11 T cell receptor beta chains below, sequenced in a study of early T cells in non-severe SARS-CoV-2 infection. TCRdb analysed the 5' RACE reads with MiXCR anew, one entry per CDR3 protein. The sample records roughly 63,000 distinct CDR3 sequences, around 12% being singletons. Sequencing used whole blood, obtained at baseline. Every receptor here comes from an adult who was a healthcare worker with PCR-confirmed SARS-CoV-2 infection or an uninfected control (not recorded which). The donor label of this sample is uncertain.

The chain joins TRBV29-1 to TRBJ2-4; D remains unclear. Germline lookup yields CDR1 SQVTM and CDR2 ANQGSEA. This CDR3 contains 14 residues. V lost 4 bases and J lost 0, with 10 bases in between. CDR3 sequence reads: CSVATKLAKNIQYF. The CDR3 DNA reads as TGCAGCGTTGCGACCAAATTAGCCAAAAACATTCAGTACTTC.

A few counts support this clonotype. The rearrangement links TRBV20-1 to TRBJ1-4; a weak D match, TRBD1 (5 bases). The CDR3 covers 12 residues. V was cut by 0 bases and J by 13 bases, with 12 bases left in between. Germline-derived CDR1 and CDR2 are DFQATT and SNEGSKA (reference sequence). The DNA of the CDR3 is TGCAGTGCTAGAGAAACGAGGGGACTACTGTTTTTT. Amino acids: CSARETRGLLFF.

This clonotype was seen many times. The rearrangement joins TRBV19 to TRBJ2-5; no clear D gene. This CDR3 has 14 amino acids. Germline CDR1 is LNHDA and CDR2 is SQIVND (reference sequence). Trimming shortened V by 6 bases and J by 4 bases, and 15 bases separated the two germline ends. The CDR3 DNA follows: TGTGCCAGTAGGGATGGGGTCCTCCCAGAGACCCAGTACTTC. Its protein product is CASRDGVLPETQYF.

This chain connects TRBV7-9 to TRBJ2-7; no firm D call. This CDR3 contains 13 residues. Germline CDR1 is SEHNR and CDR2 is FQNEAQ (reference sequence). V was trimmed by 5 bases and J by 2 bases, leaving 10 bases between them. Written as DNA, the CDR3 is TGTGCCAGCAGCCGCACCCTGGCCTACGAGCAGTACGTC. Its translation: CASSRTLAYEQYV.

This clonotype was seen a few times. The chain uses TRBV5-1 and TRBJ2-3; D is tentatively TRBD1 or TRBD2 (5 bases each). The germline gives CDR1 SGHRS, CDR2 YFSETQ. The V gene lost 4 bases and the J gene lost 0 bases, with 12 bases spanning the gap. CDR3 size: 15 residues. CDR3 in DNA: TGCGCCAGCAGCGGGACGGGCAGCAGCACAGATACGCAGTATTTT. Translated: CASSGTGSSTDTQYF.

This chain joins TRBV7-3 and TRBJ2-2; possibly TRBD2 for D (5 bases). Trimming took off 2 bases at V and 0 bases at J, with 13 bases between the two ends. CDR3 length: 17 residues. Germline loops: CDR1 SGHTA, CDR2 FQGTGA. CDR3 DNA sequence: TGTGCCAGCAGCTTATTGTCGGGGTCCGCGAACACCGGGGAGCTGTTTTTT. This sequence encodes CASSLLSGSANTGELFF.

Only a few counts were recorded for this clonotype. V is TRBV5-1 and J is TRBJ2-5; 8 nucleotides match TRBD2. The CDR3 loop spans 17 amino acids. Losses at the gene ends were 0 bases for V and 2 bases for J; bases not matched to a gene: 9. The germline CDR1 and CDR2 sequences are SGHRS and YFSETQ. As DNA, the CDR3 is TGCGCCAGCAGCTTGGAGGGGCTAGCGGGTAATCAAGAGACCCAGTACTTC. This gives the protein CASSLEGLAGNQETQYF.

This clonotype was counted between two and nine times. The chain combines TRBV30 with TRBJ2-7; D is undetermined. The CDR3 runs to 12 residues. With 0 bases removed from V and 9 bases from J, the gap between germline ends came to 12 bases. Germline values: CDR1 GTSNPN, CDR2 SVGIG (reference sequence). CDR3 in amino acids: CAWSVSGSGQYV. In DNA form, the CDR3 reads TGTGCCTGGAGTGTTTCTGGATCCGGGCAGTACGTC.

This chain connects TRBV25-1 to TRBJ2-5; unclear D gene. Trimming pared 6 bases from V and 3 bases from J, leaving 11 bases between. Germline V CDR1 and CDR2: MGHDK, SYGVNS. The CDR3 length is 13 residues. CDR3 sequence (DNA): TGTGCCAGCAGGGGAAACGGTGAAGAGACCCAGTACTTC. Translated, it gives CASRGNGEETQYF.

The gene calls are TRBV20-1 and TRBJ2-5; the D is unclear. From germline, CDR1 is DFQATT and CDR2 SNEGSKA (reference sequence). The CDR3 totals 14 residues. Trimming took off 5 bases at V and 0 bases at J, with 13 bases between the two ends. CDR3 region: CSARDNYHQETQYF. CDR3 nucleotides: TGCAGTGCTCGCGACAATTACCACCAAGAGACCCAGTACTTC.

In its sample, this clonotype was seen a few times. This chain joins TRBV7-6 and TRBJ1-6; 7 nucleotides line up with TRBD1. CDR3 length: 14 residues. V was clipped by 7 bases and J by 9 bases; unmatched bases: 9. Germline lookup yields CDR1 SGHVS and CDR2 FNYEAQ. The CDR3 region is CASTKDRESSPLHF. In DNA, the CDR3 is TGTGCCAGCACTAAAGACAGGGAGAGTTCACCCCTCCACTTT.